This T cell receptor (beta chain) was sequenced for a study of technical replicates of blood from a handful of donors. Germline V gene data show CDR1 as SGHRS and CDR2 as YFSETQ. Trimming shortened V by 4 bases and J by 1 base, and 13 bases separated the two germline ends. The CDR3 loop spans 15 amino acids. Sequenced by immunoSEQ multiplex PCR; TCRdb stores in-frame clones only, minus some. The sample includes about 62,000 clones, approximately 89% of them seen just once. Sample: PBMCs. The sequence came from a human donor in good health. Some clones in this sample may be carry-over from other donors' samples. This sequence joins TRBV5-1 and TRBJ2-3; maybe TRBD1 (6 bases). In DNA form, the CDR3 reads TGCGCCAGCAGCCCCGACAGGACCCGCACAGATACGCAGTATTTT. Translating gives CASSPDRTRTDTQYF.